The entry below gives a single T cell receptor (beta chain) sequence along with its context. Looked up from germline, CDR1 is SGHRS and CDR2 is YFSETQ. The CDR3 is made up of 16 amino acids. After removal of 4 bases from V and 2 bases from J, the junction contained 4 bases not matched to a gene. This record comes from a study of human T cells and chemical hapten exposure. Study at large: Once 0.01% DPC had been applied to the upper back by patch test, readings were taken at 6 days.

Time point here: pre-sensitization, week 0. Sample treatment: therapeutic diphenylcyclopropenone sensitization with weekly scalp DPC. In every case, blood was obtained before the patch test was applied. The study enrolled 18 to 70-year-old alopecia patients suitable for DPC. TCRdb analysed the RACE reads with MiXCR anew, one entry per CDR3 protein. The table includes around 200,000 distinct CDR3 sequences, approximately 31% detected once. This receptor was identified in a woman aged 25 to 45 with alopecia areata. Some clones in this sample may be carry-over from other donors' samples. The sequenced sample was whole blood, obtained in connection with sensitization to the hapten diphenylcyclopropenone (DPC). The rearrangement links TRBV5-1 to TRBJ2-2; 11 nucleotides align to TRBD2. In DNA form, the CDR3 reads TGCGCCAGCAGCAACCTAGCGGGAGGAAACACCGGGGAGCTGTTTTTT. Protein product: CASSNLAGGNTGELFF.